Listed below are T cell receptor beta chains from one sample, sequenced in a study of control samples from healthy donors and cancer patients. TCRdb's table, derived via immunoSEQ multiplex PCR, lists solely in-frame clones and lacks some. In the table there are some 130,000 clones, approximately 90% of which are singletons. Input material: blood. Receptor source: a man aged 40-49 years in good health. Each CDR3 is given with its conserved first and last residue. D genes are given only for firm matches. Size is omitted from some rows. Given values are once, few, many or a class for expanded clones.

TRBV9,TRBJ1-3,NA,TRBD1,TGTGCCAGCAGCGTAGCTTCGGGACAGGGGCTGGGAGGAAACACCATATATTTT,CASSVASGQGLGGNTIYF
TRBV12-3/TRBV12-4,TRBJ1-1,NA,NA,TGTGCCAGCAGTTTTTTAGGGGCTGAAGCTTTCTTT,CASSFLGAEAFF
TRBV6-5,TRBJ2-1,NA,TRBD2,TGTGCCAGCAGACCTGGTAGCGGGCCATACAATGAGCAGTTCTTC,CASRPGSGPYNEQFF
TRBV10-3,TRBJ2-3,NA,TRBD1,TGTGCCATCAGTGAGTCGTATGGGACAGCTACAGATACGCAGTATTTT,CAISESYGTATDTQYF
TRBV5-8,TRBJ1-4,NA,NA,TGTGCCAGCAGCCCGGAGCGGCAGGGGCGGGGGAAACTGTTTTTT,CASSPERQGRGKLFF
TRBV7-2,TRBJ2-1,NA,TRBD1,TGTGCCAGCAGTTCCGGGACAGGGGGTTTCGGGAACAATGAGCAGTTCTTC,CASSSGTGGFGNNEQFF
TRBV11-2,TRBJ1-4,NA,NA,TGTGCCAGCAGCTTAGTGGGAAATGAAAAACTGTTTTTT,CASSLVGNEKLFF
TRBV29-1,TRBJ1-5,NA,NA,TGCAGCGGGGGCCCGACCGATAGCAATCAGCCCCAGCATTTT,CSGGPTDSNQPQHF
TRBV2,TRBJ1-1,NA,TRBD1,TGTGCCAGCAGTTGGGGCAGGGGGGGTGTGGAAGCTTTCTTT,CASSWGRGGVEAFF
TRBV5-1,TRBJ1-1,NA,NA,TGCGCCAGCAGCTTGGATCCCGGGGGGGATTCGGCTTTCTTT,CASSLDPGGDSAFF
TRBV28,TRBJ1-5,once,TRBD1,TGTGCCAGCAGTCCGAGGACAGGGCAGCAGCCCCAGCATTTT,CASSPRTGQQPQHF
TRBV2,TRBJ1-6,NA,NA,TGTGCCAGCAGCCAAGGCTATAATTCACCCCTCCACTTT,CASSQGYNSPLHF
TRBV19,TRBJ2-3,NA,NA,TGTGCCAGTAAAGATTTGGGGGTGGGGCGGAATACGCAGTATTTT,CASKDLGVGRNTQYF
TRBV28,TRBJ1-5,NA,NA,TGTGCCAGCAGGAACCCCTGGGGGGCGGCGAGTCAGCCCCAGCATTTT,CASRNPWGAASQPQHF
TRBV9,TRBJ1-3,NA,TRBD1,TGTGCCAGCAGCCAAGGGACAGGGGGATTCTCTGGAAACACCATATATTTT,CASSQGTGGFSGNTIYF
TRBV6-4,TRBJ2-5,NA,TRBD2,TGTGCCAGCAGTGAGATCGCGGGGGGGACCCAGTACTTC,CASSEIAGGTQYF
TRBV7-8,TRBJ2-3,NA,NA,TGTGCCAGCAGCTCCACAGATACGCAGTATTTT,CASSSTDTQYF
TRBV4-1,TRBJ1-1,NA,NA,TGCGCCAGCAGCCAAGATGGTCTTGCCACTGAAGCTTTCTTT,CASSQDGLATEAFF
TRBV10-2,TRBJ2-1,NA,TRBD2,TGCGCCAGCAGTGCTAGCGGGATCTACAATGAGCAGTTCTTC,CASSASGIYNEQFF
TRBV18,TRBJ2-1,NA,NA,TGTGCCAGCTCACCAACGGTTGGCGGGGACTACAATGAGCAGTTCTTC,CASSPTVGGDYNEQFF
TRBV5-1,TRBJ2-4,NA,TRBD1,TGCGCCAGCGCGGGACAGGGATCCAACGGGATTCAGTACTTC,CASAGQGSNGIQYF
TRBV7-9,TRBJ1-4,NA,NA,TGTGCCAGCAGCATACTAACAGTTGCAACTAATGAAAAACTGTTTTTT,CASSILTVATNEKLFF
TRBV7-6,TRBJ2-3,NA,TRBD2,TGTGCCAGCAGCAGAACTAGCGGGGGGCGCACAGATACGCAGTATTTT,CASSRTSGGRTDTQYF
TRBV5-1,TRBJ2-5,NA,NA,TGCGCCAGCAGCGGAGGGGGGGCGCTAGAAGAGACCCAGTACTTC,CASSGGGALEETQYF
TRBV11-2,TRBJ2-7,few,NA,TGTGCCAGCAGCCCGAGCTCCTACGAGCAGTACTTC,CASSPSSYEQYF
TRBV4-2,TRBJ2-1,NA,NA,TGTGCCAGCAGCCTGGGCGGGCTCCAAGTGAATGAGCAGTTCTTC,CASSLGGLQVNEQFF
TRBV6-1,TRBJ1-1,NA,NA,TGTGCCAGCAGTGAGGTCACATCTAGTGGAGCTTTCTTT,CASSEVTSSGAFF
TRBV7-9,TRBJ1-1,once,NA,TGTGCCAGCAGCTTAGGTGGGGATAGGACGGAAGCTTTCTTT,CASSLGGDRTEAFF
TRBV7-9,TRBJ2-7,NA,NA,TGTGCCAGCAGCGGGGGGCCCCACGAGCAGTACTTC,CASSGGPHEQYF
TRBV18,TRBJ1-3,once,NA,TGTGCCAGCTCCACTGACGGGAGCTCTGGAAACACCATATATTTT,CASSTDGSSGNTIYF
TRBV5-5,TRBJ1-2,NA,TRBD1,TGTGCCAGCAGCTTGGAGGGACAGCCACGTGGCTACACCTTC,CASSLEGQPRGYTF
TRBV5-5,TRBJ2-5,once,NA,TGTGCCAGCAGCCCCGGACAGAGTGGCGAGACCCAGTACTTC,CASSPGQSGETQYF
TRBV5-1,TRBJ2-4,NA,TRBD2,TGCGCCAGCAGCCACGGACGGAGTAGCGGGGGGGAGGAGAAAAACATTCAGTACTTC,CASSHGRSSGGEEKNIQYF
TRBV5-1,TRBJ2-7,NA,TRBD1,TGCGCCAGCAGCCCTGGGACAGGCCCTACCTACGAGCAGTACTTC,CASSPGTGPTYEQYF
TRBV5-1,TRBJ1-2,NA,TRBD1,TGCGCCAGCAGCTCCGGGGACAGACCAAGTATGACCTTC,CASSSGDRPSMTF
TRBV7-9,TRBJ2-7,once,NA,TGTGCCAGCAGCTTAGGTTCGGGCGAGCAGTACTTC,CASSLGSGEQYF
TRBV13,TRBJ2-1,NA,TRBD2,TGTGCCAGCAGCTTATACAAGAGACTAGCGGGGAAAAGCTCCTACAATGAGCAGTTCTTC,CASSLYKRLAGKSSYNEQFF
TRBV19,TRBJ1-4,NA,NA,TGTGCCAGTAGTGAAACAGGTCTTGGAAATGAAAAACTGTTTTTT,CASSETGLGNEKLFF
TRBV20-1,TRBJ1-2,NA,NA,TGCAGTGCTAGTGCCGGCCAGCGTGGCTACACCTTC,CSASAGQRGYTF
TRBV5-1,TRBJ2-5,NA,TRBD2,TGCGCCAGCGAGGCTAGCGGGGGGTCTGGAGAGACCCAGTACTTC,CASEASGGSGETQYF
TRBV23-1,TRBJ1-6,NA,TRBD1,TGCGCCAGCAGTCAAAGGGCCTCAGGGGGATCACCCCTCCACTTT,CASSQRASGGSPLHF
TRBV5-6,TRBJ2-5,NA,TRBD1,TGTGCCAGCAGCCTCACGACAGGGAAAGAGACCCAGTACTTC,CASSLTTGKETQYF
TRBV5-4,TRBJ2-1,NA,NA,TGTGCCAGCAGCCCAAGGGGACTCGCCAATGAGCAGTTCTTC,CASSPRGLANEQFF
TRBV6-1,TRBJ1-6,NA,TRBD1,TGTGCCAGCAGTGAAGTAGGGACAGGGATCACACCCCTCCACTTT,CASSEVGTGITPLHF
TRBV3-1/TRBV3-2,TRBJ1-2,NA,NA,TGTGCCAGCAGCCCCGGTGGGGCTGGCTACACCTTC,CASSPGGAGYTF
TRBV6-1,TRBJ1-1,NA,NA,TGTGCCAGCAGTGAAAGACAGATCGCAATAGTAGGGAACACTGAAGCTTTCTTT,CASSERQIAIVGNTEAFF
TRBV9,TRBJ1-3,once,NA,TGTGCCAGCAGCGCCACCCGGGGGGCAGGAAACACCATATATTTT,CASSATRGAGNTIYF
TRBV19,TRBJ2-1,NA,NA,TGTGCCAGTAGTCCCCGACAGACCCCGCGGTACAATGAGCAGTTCTTC,CASSPRQTPRYNEQFF
TRBV24-1,TRBJ2-3,NA,NA,TGTGCCACCAGTGATCCCCGGGGAAGCGGTCCCAGCACAGATACGCAGTATTTT,CATSDPRGSGPSTDTQYF
TRBV6-5,TRBJ1-1,NA,TRBD1,TGTGCCAGCAGCAAGACAGGGCCCACTGAAGCTTTCTTT,CASSKTGPTEAFF
TRBV5-1,TRBJ2-3,NA,NA,TGCGCCAGCAGTCTAACAGGGGGGGCAGATACGCAGTATTTT,CASSLTGGADTQYF
TRBV2,TRBJ1-1,NA,NA,TGTGCCAGCAGTTACCGATTGAACACTGAAGCTTTCTTT,CASSYRLNTEAFF
TRBV10-3,TRBJ2-2,NA,NA,TGTGCCATCAGTGACCCCGGGACACGGACGGCCGGGGAGCTGTTTTTT,CAISDPGTRTAGELFF
TRBV5-6,TRBJ2-5,NA,TRBD1,TGTGCCAGCAGCTGGACAGGGGCGGGGGAGACCCAGTACTTC,CASSWTGAGETQYF
TRBV2,TRBJ2-5,NA,TRBD2,TGTGCCAGCAGTGGGGCGGGGGGCCGGTGGGAGACCCAGTACTTC,CASSGAGGRWETQYF